These 21 T cell receptor beta chains originate from one sample sequenced in a study of OX40 agonist ivuxolimab in advanced cancers. This table comes from immunoSEQ multiplex PCR, and its TCRdb copy is limited to in-frame clones, with some not included. The table records 70,000 to 85,000 clones, more than 70% of them present only once. The specimen was CD4+ or CD8+ T cells sorted from blood, collected in a trial of the OX40 agonist ivuxolimab. The receptors originated from an adult with an advanced solid tumor such as melanoma, head and neck, liver or kidney cancer.

The V and J genes are TRBV7-9 and TRBJ2-7; D possibly corresponds to TRBD1 (8 bases). This CDR3 comprises 14 residues. The germline V and J ends were trimmed by 6 bases and 2 bases, with 14 bases remaining between them. Germline V gene data show CDR1 as SEHNR and CDR2 as FQNEAQ (reference sequence). DNA of the CDR3: TGTGCCAGCAGGGGGGGGACAGGACCCTACGAGCAGTACTTC. Its protein is CASRGGTGPYEQYF.

The chain joins TRBV2 to TRBJ2-3; D may correspond to TRBD1 or TRBD2 (5 bases each). Germline V gene sequence: CDR1 SNHLY, CDR2 FYNNEI. The CDR3 covers 14 residues. V was clipped by 9 bases and J by 2 bases, with 15 bases between them. The CDR3 region is CARKGTPYTDTQYF. As DNA, the CDR3 is TGTGCCAGAAAGGGGACCCCTTACACAGATACGCAGTATTTT.

The chain is built from TRBV7-2 and TRBJ2-1; TRBD2 might be the D (6 bases). Looked up from germline, CDR1 is SGHTA and CDR2 is FQGNSA. The V and J ends lost 7 bases and 9 bases respectively, with 16 bases between them. CDR3 size: 13 residues. CDR3 in amino acids: CASTRGSEVEQFF. CDR3 nucleotides: TGTGCCAGCACACGGGGGAGCGAGGTTGAGCAGTTCTTC.

V usage is TRBV9 and J usage is TRBJ2-5; D is possibly TRBD1 (5 bases). Germline lookup yields CDR1 SGDLS and CDR2 YYNGEE. CDR3 length: 14 residues. Trimming removed 1 base from V and 5 bases from J, with 12 bases in between. DNA for the CDR3: TGTGCCAGCAGCGTATCGTCAGGGCGGGAGACCCAGTACTTC. Translating it yields CASSVSSGRETQYF. Variable domain in full (rest from reference TRBV9 and TRBJ2-5): DSGVTQTPKHLITATGQRVTLRCSPRSGDLSVYWYQQSLDQGLQFLIQYYNGEERAKGNILERFSAQQFPDLHSELNLSSLELGDSALYFCASSVSSGRETQYFGPGTRLLVL.

V usage is TRBV29-1 and J usage is TRBJ2-5; no reliable D call. CDR1 is SQVTM, CDR2 ANQGSEA, per germline. Trimming took 6 bases from V and 10 from J, leaving 21 bases between them. This CDR3 has 13 residues. The CDR3 DNA reads as TGCAGCGTCGACCCGGGCCTCGAGGTAGGCCAGTACTTC. Its protein is CSVDPGLEVGQYF.

The J gene is TRBJ2-3, the V gene TRBV14; possibly TRBD1 for D (6 bases). Germline CDR1 and CDR2: SGHDN and FVKESK. V was shortened by 6 bases and J by 1 base, with 17 bases between the two germline ends. This CDR3 contains 16 residues. The CDR3 DNA reads TGTGCCAGCAGTCCAATAGGGGGATCGGGCACAGATACGCAGTATTTT. It specifies CASSPIGGSGTDTQYF.

This chain connects TRBV7-2 to TRBJ1-3; D not resolved. Germline lookup yields CDR1 SGHTA and CDR2 FQGNSA. V shed 5 bases and J shed 0 bases, with 8 bases lying between them. This CDR3 spans 14 amino acids. The CDR3 is CASSGGFSGNTIYF. The DNA for the CDR3 is TGTGCCAGCAGCGGAGGATTCTCTGGAAACACCATATATTTT.

The chain carries TRBV6-6 and TRBJ1-1; D is unclear. Trimming removed 6 bases from V and 0 bases from J, with 8 bases in between. The CDR3 spans 13 residues. CDR1 is MNHNY and CDR2 is SVGAGI in the germline V gene (reference sequence). Written as DNA, the CDR3 is TGTGCCAGCAGGGCGGCCATGAACACTGAAGCTTTCTTT. It codes for CASRAAMNTEAFF.

This clone was found once. The chain combines TRBV6-5 with TRBJ1-5, with 9 bases fitting TRBD1. The CDR3 sequence is 15 residues long. The trim removed 5 bases at V and 5 bases at J, leaving 7 bases unmatched. In germline, CDR1 is MNHEY, CDR2 SVGAGI. The CDR3 spells CASSKGQGGHQPQHF. CDR3 nucleotide sequence: TGTGCCAGCAGTAAGGGACAGGGCGGCCATCAGCCCCAGCATTTT.

Written as DNA, the CDR3 is TGTGCCAGCAGCCCAGACCGGTACTATGGCTACACCTTC. This encodes CASSPDRYYGYTF. The V gene is TRBV11-2, the J gene TRBJ1-2; D is undetermined. Germline V lookup: CDR1 SGHAT, CDR2 FQNNGV. Trimming stripped 5 bases from V and 3 bases from J, with 10 bases between. This CDR3 is 13 amino acids long.

The CDR3: CASSLWIQGTEAFF. The CDR3 DNA follows: TGTGCCAGCAGCTTGTGGATCCAGGGGACTGAAGCTTTCTTT. V gene TRBV5-5 combines with J gene TRBJ1-1; perhaps TRBD1 as D (6 bases). The CDR3 contains 14 residues. From germline, CDR1 is SGHKS and CDR2 YYEKEE (reference sequence). Trimming shortened V by 1 base and J by 5 bases, and 12 bases separated the two germline ends.

The chain is built from TRBV7-3 and TRBJ2-2, with 9 nucleotides matching TRBD2. The trim removed 2 bases at V and 6 bases at J, leaving 1 base unmatched. From germline, CDR1 is SGHTA and CDR2 FQGTGA. The CDR3 is 14 amino acids. The CDR3 DNA follows: TGTGCCAGCAGCTTAGGCGGGAGGGCCGGGGAGCTGTTTTTT. This encodes CASSLGGRAGELFF. The whole variable domain, filled in from reference TRBV7-3 and TRBJ2-2, reads GAGVSQTPSNKVTEKGKYVELRCDPISGHTALYWYRQSLGQGPEFLIYFQGTGAADDSGLPNDRFFAVRPEGSVSTLKIQRTERGDSAVYLCASSLGGRAGELFFGEGSRLTVL.

The genes are TRBV9 and TRBJ1-6; TRBD1 might be the D (5 bases). Germline-derived CDR1 and CDR2 are SGDLS and YYNGEE. This CDR3 has 15 amino acids. Trimming took off 5 bases at V and 2 bases at J, with 11 bases between the two ends. CDR3 nucleotide sequence: TGTGCCAGCAGAGAGGACACTGCCTATAATTCACCCCTCCACTTT. Translating it yields CASREDTAYNSPLHF.

The genes are TRBV19 and TRBJ2-1; D unresolved. Trimming took 5 bases from V and 5 from J, leaving 10 bases between them. Germline V gene data show CDR1 as LNHDA and CDR2 as SQIVND (reference sequence). This CDR3 comprises 13 residues. CDR3: CASSLLLNNEQFF. CDR3 DNA sequence: TGTGCCAGTAGTCTACTACTAAACAATGAGCAGTTCTTC.

The V and J genes are TRBV9 and TRBJ2-2, with 8 bases aligning to TRBD2. The CDR3 covers 15 residues. Germline CDR1 SGDLS, CDR2 YYNGEE. V was clipped by 4 bases and J by 6 bases; unmatched bases: 8. The CDR3 spells CASSPGTRFSGELFF. CDR3 DNA: TGTGCCAGCAGCCCCGGGACTAGGTTTTCCGGGGAGCTGTTTTTT.

This rearrangement joins TRBV7-2 to TRBJ2-3, with a tentative D call TRBD1 (6 bases). The CDR3 totals 14 residues. With 3 bases removed from V and 4 bases from J, the gap between germline ends came to 11 bases. Germline V CDR1 and CDR2: SGHTA, FQGNSA. DNA of the CDR3: TGTGCCAGCAGCTTTTCCCGACAGGCAGATACGCAGTATTTT. This gives the protein CASSFSRQADTQYF. Using reference TRBV7-2 and TRBJ2-3 for the parts outside the CDR3, the full variable domain is GAGVSQSPSNKVTEKGKDVELRCDPISGHTALYWYRQSLGQGLEFLIYFQGNSAPDKSGLPSDRFSAERTGGSVSTLTIQRTQQEDSAVYLCASSFSRQADTQYFGPGTRLTVL.

The V call is TRBV5-6, the J call TRBJ1-5; 7 nucleotides agree with TRBD1. Germline loops: CDR1 SGHDT, CDR2 YYEEEE. Trimming took 4 bases from V and 4 from J; bases not matched to a gene: 5. CDR3 length equals 14 residues. CDR3 DNA sequence: TGTGCCAGCAGCACGACAGGGCGGAATCAGCCCCAGCATTTT. This translates into CASSTTGRNQPQHF.

The V call is TRBV4-2, the J call TRBJ2-2; 13 bases agree with TRBD2. The CDR3 spans 15 residues. CDR1 LGHNA and CDR2 YNFKEQ come from the germline V gene. V was pared by 5 bases and J by 5 bases, with 2 bases of the junction left unmatched. CDR3 in amino acids: CASSGGLAGTGELFF. The CDR3 coding sequence is TGTGCCAGCAGCGGGGGACTAGCGGGGACCGGGGAGCTGTTTTTT.

This sequence joins TRBV7-2 and TRBJ2-5, with TRBD2 identical over 9 bases. CDR3 length: 15 residues. Trimming took 3 bases from V and 1 from J; bases not matched to a gene: 3. The germline V gene has CDR1 SGHTA and CDR2 FQGNSA. DNA for the CDR3: TGTGCCAGCAGCTTCACAGCGGGGGGCCAAGAGACCCAGTACTTC. This sequence encodes CASSFTAGGQETQYF.

The J gene is TRBJ2-1, the V gene TRBV28; 8 bases align to TRBD1. Germline CDR1 MDHEN, CDR2 SYDVKM. The junction had 8 bases not matched to a gene; V was cut back by 6 bases and J by 7 bases. The CDR3 is 14 residues long. As DNA, the CDR3 is TGTGCCAGCAGGGGGTCAGGGGGCTTTAATGAGCAGTTCTTC. Translating gives CASRGSGGFNEQFF.

The rearrangement uses TRBV7-3 and TRBJ2-1; D is unclear. V lost 2 bases and J 1 base, leaving 12 bases between the germline ends. The CDR3 sequence is 16 residues long. Germline V lookup: CDR1 SGHTA, CDR2 FQGTGA. In nucleotides, the CDR3 is TGTGCCAGCAGCTTACGGCCGGCCTCTTCCTACAATGAGCAGTTCTTC. Amino acid sequence: CASSLRPASSYNEQFF.